This T cell receptor beta chain was recorded in a study of T cells in Graves' hyperthyroidism and ophthalmopathy. This CDR3 spans 16 amino acids. V shed 5 bases, J shed 3 bases, and the junction held 9 bases outside the gene matches. Germline-derived CDR1 and CDR2 are SGHTA and FQGNSA. A word on this clonotype: The antigen remains undetermined.

Study results and caveats: Among clonotypes expanded in thyroid above 0.001, most were also found in blood.

When ophthalmopathy did not progress within 18 months, Graves' hyperthyroidism was considered stable. Hyperthyroidism, newly diagnosed and lasting under 2 months, affected patients aged 18 to 65. RNA transcripts yielded amplified TCR beta CDR3 regions. TCR CDR3 regions were first amplified by RT-PCR with HTBI primers. TCRdb re-derived calls from the multiplex PCR reads in MiXCR, one entry per CDR3 protein. Of roughly 180,000 distinct CDR3 sequences listed, approximately 17% are singletons. Sample: blood. This chain links TRBV7-2 with TRBJ2-3, with TRBD2 identical over 9 bases. This TCR was recovered from a woman between 50 and 59 years old with Graves' hyperthyroidism. The CDR3 here is CASSHRAGGGTDTQYF. CDR3 nucleotides: TGTGCCAGCAGCCACCGAGCGGGAGGTGGAACAGATACGCAGTATTTT.